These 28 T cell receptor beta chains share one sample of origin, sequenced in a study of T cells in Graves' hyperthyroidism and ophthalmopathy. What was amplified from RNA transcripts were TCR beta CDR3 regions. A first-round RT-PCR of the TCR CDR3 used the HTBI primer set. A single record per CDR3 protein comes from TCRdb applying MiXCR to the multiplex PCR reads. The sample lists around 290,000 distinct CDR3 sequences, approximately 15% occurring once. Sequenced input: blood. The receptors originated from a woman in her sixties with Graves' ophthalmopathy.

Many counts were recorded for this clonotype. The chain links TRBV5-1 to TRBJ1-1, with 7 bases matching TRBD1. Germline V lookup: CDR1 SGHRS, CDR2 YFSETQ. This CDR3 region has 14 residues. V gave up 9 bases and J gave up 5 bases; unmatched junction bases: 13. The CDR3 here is CATKIGDRKTEAFF. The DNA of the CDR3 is TGCGCCACCAAAATAGGGGACAGAAAAACTGAAGCTTTCTTT.

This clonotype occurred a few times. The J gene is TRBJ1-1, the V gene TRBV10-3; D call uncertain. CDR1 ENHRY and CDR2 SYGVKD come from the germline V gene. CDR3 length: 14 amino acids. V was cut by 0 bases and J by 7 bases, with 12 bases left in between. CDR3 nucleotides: TGTGCCATCAGTGAGTCAGGGCAGGCTTATGAAGCTTTCTTT. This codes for CAISESGQAYEAFF.

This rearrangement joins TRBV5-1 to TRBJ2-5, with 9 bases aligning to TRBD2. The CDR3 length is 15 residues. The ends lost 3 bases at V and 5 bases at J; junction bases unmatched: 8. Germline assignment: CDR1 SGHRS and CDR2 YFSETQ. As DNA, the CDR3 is TGCGCCAGCAGCTCCGGGACTAGCCGTGAGGAGACCCAGTACTTC. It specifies CASSSGTSREETQYF.

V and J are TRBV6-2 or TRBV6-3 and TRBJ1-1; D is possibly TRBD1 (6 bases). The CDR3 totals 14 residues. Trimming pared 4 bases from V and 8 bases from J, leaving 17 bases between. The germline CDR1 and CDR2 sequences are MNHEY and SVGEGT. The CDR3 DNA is TGTGCCAGCAGTTCAACGGGACACCCGAGGGAAGCTTTCTTT. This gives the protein CASSSTGHPREAFF.

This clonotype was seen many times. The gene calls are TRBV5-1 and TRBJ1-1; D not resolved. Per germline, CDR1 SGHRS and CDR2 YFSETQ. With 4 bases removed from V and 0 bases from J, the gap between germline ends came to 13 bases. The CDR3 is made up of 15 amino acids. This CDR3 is CASSLNTGLNTEAFF. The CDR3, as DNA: TGCGCCAGCAGCCTCAATACTGGACTGAACACTGAAGCTTTCTTT.

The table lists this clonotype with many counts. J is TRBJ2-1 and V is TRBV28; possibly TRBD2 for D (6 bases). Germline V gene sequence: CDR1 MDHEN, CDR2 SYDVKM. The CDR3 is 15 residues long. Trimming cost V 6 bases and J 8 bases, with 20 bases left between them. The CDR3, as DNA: TGTGCCAGCAGACACCCCGCTCCGGGGGAGGATGAGCAGTTCTTC. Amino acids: CASRHPAPGEDEQFF.

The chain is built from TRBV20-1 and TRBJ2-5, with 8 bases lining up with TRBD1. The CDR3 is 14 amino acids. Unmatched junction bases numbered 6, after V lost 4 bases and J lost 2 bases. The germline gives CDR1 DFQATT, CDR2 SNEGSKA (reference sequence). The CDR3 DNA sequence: TGCAGTGCTAAACCTCGGACAGGGCAAGAGACCCAGTACTTC. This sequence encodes CSAKPRTGQETQYF.

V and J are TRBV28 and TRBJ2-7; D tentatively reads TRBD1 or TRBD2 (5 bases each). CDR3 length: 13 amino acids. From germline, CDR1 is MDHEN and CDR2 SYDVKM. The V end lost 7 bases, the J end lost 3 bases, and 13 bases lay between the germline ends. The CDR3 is CASTPGAFYEQYF. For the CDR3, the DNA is TGTGCCAGCACCCCCGGGGCTTTCTACGAGCAGTACTTC.

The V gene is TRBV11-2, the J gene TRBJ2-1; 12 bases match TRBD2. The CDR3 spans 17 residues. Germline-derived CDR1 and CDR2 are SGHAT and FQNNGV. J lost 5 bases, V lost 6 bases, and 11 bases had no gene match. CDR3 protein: CASSSGLAGLFHNEQFF. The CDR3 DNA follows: TGTGCCAGCAGTTCGGGACTAGCGGGCCTGTTTCACAATGAGCAGTTCTTC. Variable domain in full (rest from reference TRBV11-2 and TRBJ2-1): EAGVAQSPRYKIIEKRQSVAFWCNPISGHATLYWYQQILGQGPKLLIQFQNNGVVDDSQLPKDRFSAERLKGVDSTLKIQPAKLEDSAVYLCASSSGLAGLFHNEQFFGPGTRLTVL.

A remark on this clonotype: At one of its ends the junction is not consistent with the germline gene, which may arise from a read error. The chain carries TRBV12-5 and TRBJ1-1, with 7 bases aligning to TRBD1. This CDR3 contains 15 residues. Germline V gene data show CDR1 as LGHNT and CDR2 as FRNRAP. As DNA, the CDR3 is TGTGCTAGTGGTTTAAACAGGGGTCTTGGCACTGAAGCTCTCTTT. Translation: CASGLNRGLGTEALF.

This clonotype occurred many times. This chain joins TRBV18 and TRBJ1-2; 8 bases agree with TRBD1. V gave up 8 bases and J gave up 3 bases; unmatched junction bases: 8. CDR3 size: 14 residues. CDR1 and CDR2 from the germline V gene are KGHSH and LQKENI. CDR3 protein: CASHHDRGDYGYTF. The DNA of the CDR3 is TGTGCCAGCCACCACGACAGGGGCGACTATGGCTACACCTTC.

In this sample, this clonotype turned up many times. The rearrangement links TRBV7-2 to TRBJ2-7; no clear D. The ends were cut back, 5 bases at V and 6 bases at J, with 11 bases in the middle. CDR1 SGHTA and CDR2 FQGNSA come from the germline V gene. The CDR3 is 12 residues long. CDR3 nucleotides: TGTGCCAGCAGCCCGTTTGGTATCGAGCAGTACTTC. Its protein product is CASSPFGIEQYF.

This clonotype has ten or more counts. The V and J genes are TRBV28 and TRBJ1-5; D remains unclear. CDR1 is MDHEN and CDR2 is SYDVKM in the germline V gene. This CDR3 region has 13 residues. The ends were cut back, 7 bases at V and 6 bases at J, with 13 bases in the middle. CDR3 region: CASTPGWVQPQHF. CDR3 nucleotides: TGTGCCAGCACCCCGGGGTGGGTTCAGCCCCAGCATTTT.

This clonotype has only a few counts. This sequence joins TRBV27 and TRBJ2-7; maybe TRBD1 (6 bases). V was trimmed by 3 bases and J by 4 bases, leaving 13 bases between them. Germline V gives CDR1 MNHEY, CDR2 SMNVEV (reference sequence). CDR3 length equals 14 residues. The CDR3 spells CASSFTGLGYEQYF. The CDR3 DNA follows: TGTGCCAGCAGTTTCACAGGGTTAGGGTACGAGCAGTACTTC.

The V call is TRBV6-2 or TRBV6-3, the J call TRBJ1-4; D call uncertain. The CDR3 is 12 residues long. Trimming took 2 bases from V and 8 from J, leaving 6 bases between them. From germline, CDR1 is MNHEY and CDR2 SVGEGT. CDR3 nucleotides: TGTGCCAGCAGTTACATCGGGGAAAAACTGTTTTTT. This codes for CASSYIGEKLFF.

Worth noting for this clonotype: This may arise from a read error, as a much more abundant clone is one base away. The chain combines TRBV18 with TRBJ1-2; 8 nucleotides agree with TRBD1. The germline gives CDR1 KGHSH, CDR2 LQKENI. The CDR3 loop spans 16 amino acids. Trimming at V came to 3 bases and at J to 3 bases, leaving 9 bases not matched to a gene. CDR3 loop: CASSPGAWGQDYGYTF. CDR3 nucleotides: TGTGCCAGCTCACCGGGAGCCTGGGGACAGGACTATGGCTACACCTTC.

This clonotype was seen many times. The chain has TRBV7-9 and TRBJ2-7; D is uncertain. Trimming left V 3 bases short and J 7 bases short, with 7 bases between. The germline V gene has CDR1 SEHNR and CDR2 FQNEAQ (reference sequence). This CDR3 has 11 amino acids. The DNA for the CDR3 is TGTGCCAGCAGCTTCGGGTGGGAGCAGTACTTC. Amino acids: CASSFGWEQYF.

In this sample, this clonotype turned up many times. The CDR3 bases are TGTGCCAGCAGCACCGGGACCATTAATTACGAGCAGTACTTC. Its protein product is CASSTGTINYEQYF. This chain connects TRBV28 to TRBJ2-7; D could derive from TRBD1 or TRBD2 (5 bases each). This CDR3 region has 14 residues. Trimming left V 6 bases short and J 4 bases short, with 16 bases between. Germline V gives CDR1 MDHEN, CDR2 SYDVKM.

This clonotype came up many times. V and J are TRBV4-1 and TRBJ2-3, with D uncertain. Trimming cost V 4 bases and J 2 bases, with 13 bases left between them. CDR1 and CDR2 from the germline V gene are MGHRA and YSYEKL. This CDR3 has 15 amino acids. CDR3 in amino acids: CASSPFPGTTDTQYF. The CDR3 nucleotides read TGCGCCAGCAGCCCTTTCCCAGGAACCACAGATACGCAGTATTTT.

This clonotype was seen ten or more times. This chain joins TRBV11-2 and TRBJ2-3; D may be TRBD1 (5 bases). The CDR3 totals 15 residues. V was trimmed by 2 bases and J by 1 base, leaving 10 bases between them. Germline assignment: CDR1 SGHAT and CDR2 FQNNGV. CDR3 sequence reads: CASSLLRTRTDTQYF. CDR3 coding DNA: TGTGCCAGCAGCTTACTCAGGACACGCACAGATACGCAGTATTTT.

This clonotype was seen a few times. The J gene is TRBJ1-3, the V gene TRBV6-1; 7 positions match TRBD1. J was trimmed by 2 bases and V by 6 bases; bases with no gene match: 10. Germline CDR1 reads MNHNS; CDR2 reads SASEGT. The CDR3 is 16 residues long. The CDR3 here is CASSGRRDSTGNTIYF. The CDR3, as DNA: TGTGCCAGCAGCGGACGTCGGGACAGCACTGGAAACACCATATATTTT.

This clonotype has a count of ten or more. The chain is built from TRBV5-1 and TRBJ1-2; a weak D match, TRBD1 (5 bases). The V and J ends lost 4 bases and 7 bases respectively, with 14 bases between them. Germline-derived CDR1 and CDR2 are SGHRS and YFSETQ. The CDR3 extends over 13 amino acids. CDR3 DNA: TGCGCCAGCAGCCTCCGGGACGCGACTGGCTACACCTTC. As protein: CASSLRDATGYTF.

CDR3 in DNA: TGCAGCGTTGTCGAGGGCGCGGATACGCAGTATTTT. Its translation: CSVVEGADTQYF. The genes are TRBV29-1 and TRBJ2-3; D may be TRBD2 (5 bases). The germline V gene has CDR1 SQVTM and CDR2 ANQGSEA. This CDR3 comprises 12 residues. V was clipped by 4 bases and J by 6 bases, with 11 bases between them.

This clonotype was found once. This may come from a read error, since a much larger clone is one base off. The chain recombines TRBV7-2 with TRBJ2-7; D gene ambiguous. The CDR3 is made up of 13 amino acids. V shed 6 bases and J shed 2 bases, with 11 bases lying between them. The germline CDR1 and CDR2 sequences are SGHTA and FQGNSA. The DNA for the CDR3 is TGTGCCAGCAGAATCCGGGCGACCTACGAGCAGTACTTC. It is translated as CASRIRATYEQYF.

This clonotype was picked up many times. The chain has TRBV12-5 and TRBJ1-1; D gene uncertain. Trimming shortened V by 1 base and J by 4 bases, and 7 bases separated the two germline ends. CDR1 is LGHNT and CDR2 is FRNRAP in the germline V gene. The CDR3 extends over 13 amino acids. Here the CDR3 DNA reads TGTGCTAGTGGTTTGGATGTGGGCACTGAAGCTTTCTTT. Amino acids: CASGLDVGTEAFF.

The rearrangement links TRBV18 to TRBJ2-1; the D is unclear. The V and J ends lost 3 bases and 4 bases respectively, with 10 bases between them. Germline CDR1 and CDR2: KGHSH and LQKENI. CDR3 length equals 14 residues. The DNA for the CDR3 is TGTGCCAGCTCACCCGCGGTGGGTTACAATGAGCAGTTCTTC. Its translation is CASSPAVGYNEQFF.

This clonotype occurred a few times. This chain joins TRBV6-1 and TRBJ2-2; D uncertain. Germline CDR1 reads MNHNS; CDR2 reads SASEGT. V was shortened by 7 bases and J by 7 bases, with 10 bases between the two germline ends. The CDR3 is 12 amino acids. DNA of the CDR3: TGTGCCAGCACTTTATCCGGCGGGGAGCTGTTTTTT. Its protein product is CASTLSGGELFF.

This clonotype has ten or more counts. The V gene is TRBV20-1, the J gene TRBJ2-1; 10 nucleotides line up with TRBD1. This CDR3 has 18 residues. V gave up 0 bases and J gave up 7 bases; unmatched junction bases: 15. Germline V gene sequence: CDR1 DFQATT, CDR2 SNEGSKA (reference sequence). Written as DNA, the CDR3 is TGCAGTGCTAGAGATCGACCCCGCCGGGACAGGGGAAATAATGAGCAGTTCTTC. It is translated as CSARDRPRRDRGNNEQFF.